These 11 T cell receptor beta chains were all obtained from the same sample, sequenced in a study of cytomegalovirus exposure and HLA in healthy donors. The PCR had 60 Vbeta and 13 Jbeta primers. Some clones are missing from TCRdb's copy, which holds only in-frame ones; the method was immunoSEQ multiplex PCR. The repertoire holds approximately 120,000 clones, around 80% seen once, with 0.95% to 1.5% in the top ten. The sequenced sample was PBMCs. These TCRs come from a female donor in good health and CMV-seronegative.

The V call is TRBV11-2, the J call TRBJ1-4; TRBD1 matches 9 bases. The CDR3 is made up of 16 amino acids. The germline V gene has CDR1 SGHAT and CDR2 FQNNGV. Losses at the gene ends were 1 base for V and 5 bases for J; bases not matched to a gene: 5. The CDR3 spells CASSLGVTGGNEKLFF. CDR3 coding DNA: TGTGCCAGCAGCTTAGGGGTGACAGGGGGAAATGAAAAACTGTTTTTT.

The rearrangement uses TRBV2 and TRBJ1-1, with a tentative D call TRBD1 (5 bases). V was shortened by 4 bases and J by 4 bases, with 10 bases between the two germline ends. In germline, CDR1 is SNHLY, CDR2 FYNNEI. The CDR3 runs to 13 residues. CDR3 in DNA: TGTGCCAGCAGTGGTCTGGGGGGCACTGAAGCTTTCTTT. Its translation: CASSGLGGTEAFF.

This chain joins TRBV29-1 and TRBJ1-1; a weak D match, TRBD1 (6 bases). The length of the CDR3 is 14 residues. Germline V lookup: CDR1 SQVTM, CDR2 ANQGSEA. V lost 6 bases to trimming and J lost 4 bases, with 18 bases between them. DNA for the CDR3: TGCAGCGTCCCCGTGGACAGACTGAGCACTGAAGCTTTCTTT. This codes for CSVPVDRLSTEAFF.

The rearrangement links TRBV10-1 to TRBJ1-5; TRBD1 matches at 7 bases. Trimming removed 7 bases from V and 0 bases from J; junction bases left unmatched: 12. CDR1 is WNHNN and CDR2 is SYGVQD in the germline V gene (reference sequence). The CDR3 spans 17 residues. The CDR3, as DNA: TGCGCCAGCATTACCCCCTCACAGGGGCATAGCAATCAGCCCCAGCATTTT. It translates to CASITPSQGHSNQPQHF.

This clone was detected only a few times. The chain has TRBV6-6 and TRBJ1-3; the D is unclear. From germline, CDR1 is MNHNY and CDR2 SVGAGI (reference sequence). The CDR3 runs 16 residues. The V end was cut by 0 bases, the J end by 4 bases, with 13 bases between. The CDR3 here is CASSYSGRLGGNTIYF. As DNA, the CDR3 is TGTGCCAGCAGTTACTCAGGCCGGCTGGGCGGAAACACCATATATTTT.

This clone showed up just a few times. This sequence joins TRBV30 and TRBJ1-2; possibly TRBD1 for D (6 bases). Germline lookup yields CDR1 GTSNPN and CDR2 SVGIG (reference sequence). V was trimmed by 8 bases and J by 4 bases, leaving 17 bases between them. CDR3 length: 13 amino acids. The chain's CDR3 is CAESGDRFYGYTF. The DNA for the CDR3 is TGTGCCGAATCCGGAGACAGGTTCTATGGCTACACCTTC. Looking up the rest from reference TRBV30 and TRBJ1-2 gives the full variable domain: SQTIHQWPATLVQPVGSPLSLECTVEGTSNPNLYWYRQAAGRGLQLLFYSVGIGQISSEVPQNLSASRPQDRQFILSSKKLLLSDSGFYLCAESGDRFYGYTFGSGTRLTVV.

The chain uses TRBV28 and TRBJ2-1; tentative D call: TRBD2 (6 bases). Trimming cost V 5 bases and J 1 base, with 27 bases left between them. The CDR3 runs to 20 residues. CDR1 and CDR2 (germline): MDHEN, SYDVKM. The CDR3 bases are TGTGCCAGCAGTACAACCACGCCTTTGGAGGGCAGAGATTCCTACAATGAGCAGTTCTTC. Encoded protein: CASSTTTPLEGRDSYNEQFF. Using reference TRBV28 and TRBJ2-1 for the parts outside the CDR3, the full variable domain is DVKVTQSSRYLVKRTGEKVFLECVQDMDHENMFWYRQDPGLGLRLIYFSYDVKMKEKGDIPEGYSVSREKKERFSLILESASTNQTSMYLCASSTTTPLEGRDSYNEQFFGPGTRLTVL.

The CDR3 nucleotides are TGCGCCAGCAGCCAGGGACTTTGGGACGAGCAGTACTTC. Amino acids: CASSQGLWDEQYF. J is TRBJ2-7 and V is TRBV4-1, with TRBD2 as a possible D gene (6 bases). Germline V gene data show CDR1 as MGHRA and CDR2 as YSYEKL. The CDR3 is made up of 13 amino acids. Trimming shortened V by 3 bases and J by 5 bases, and 11 bases separated the two germline ends.

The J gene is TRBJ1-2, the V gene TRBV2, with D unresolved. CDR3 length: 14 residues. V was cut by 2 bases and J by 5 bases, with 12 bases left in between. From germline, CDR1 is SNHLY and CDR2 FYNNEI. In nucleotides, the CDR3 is TGTGCCAGCAGTGAATTGAGGGATTCGTATGGCTACACCTTC. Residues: CASSELRDSYGYTF.

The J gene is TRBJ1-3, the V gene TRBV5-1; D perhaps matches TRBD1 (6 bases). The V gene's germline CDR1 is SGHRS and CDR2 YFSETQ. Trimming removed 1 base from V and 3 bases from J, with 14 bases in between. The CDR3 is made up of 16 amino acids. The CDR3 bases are TGCGCCAGCAGCTTGTGGGCAGGGGCTCTTGGAAACACCATATATTTT. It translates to CASSLWAGALGNTIYF. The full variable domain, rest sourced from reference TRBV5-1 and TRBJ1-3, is KAGVTQTPRYLIKTRGQQVTLSCSPISGHRSVSWYQQTPGQGLQFLFEYFSETQRNKGNFPGRFSGRQFSNSRSEMNVSTLELGDSALYLCASSLWAGALGNTIYFGEGSWLTVV.

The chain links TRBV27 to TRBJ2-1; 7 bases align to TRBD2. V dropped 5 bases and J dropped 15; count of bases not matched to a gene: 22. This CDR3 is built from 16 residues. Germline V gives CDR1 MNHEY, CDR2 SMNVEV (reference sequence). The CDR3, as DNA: TGTGCCAGCAGTGCCCGTCCTGGGGGACTAACATCTTATTGGTTCTTC. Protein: CASSARPGGLTSYWFF.